These 21 T cell receptor beta chains were all obtained from the same sample, sequenced in a study of blood T cell dynamics during melanoma immunotherapy. TCRdb's copy holds only in-frame clones and misses some; the assay was immunoSEQ multiplex PCR. The sample lists 10,000 to 13,000 clones, 84% seen once, with about 15% in the top ten. Sample time point: week 3, after first cycle of checkpoint inhibitor. The sequencing used blood, collected from a patient treated with checkpoint blockade. The receptors come from a human donor with melanoma.

V and J are TRBV7-8 and TRBJ2-3; TRBD1 matches 9 bases. The CDR3 runs to 16 residues. The germline gives CDR1 SGHVS, CDR2 FQNEAQ. J gave up 3 bases and V 0 bases, and 4 bases lay outside the gene matches. The CDR3 protein is CASSLARDRVTDTQYF. The CDR3 DNA sequence: TGTGCCAGCAGCTTAGCCCGGGACAGGGTTACAGATACGCAGTATTTT.

The chain has TRBV4-1 and TRBJ1-6; D is possibly TRBD1 (5 bases). The V end was cut by 0 bases, the J end by 5 bases, with 11 bases between. The CDR3 is made up of 16 amino acids. Germline loops: CDR1 MGHRA, CDR2 YSYEKL. CDR3 amino acids: CASSQDPRGNNSPLHF. The CDR3 DNA reads as TGCGCCAGCAGCCAAGATCCGAGGGGAAATAATTCACCCCTCCACTTT.

The V call is TRBV5-8, the J call TRBJ2-5; D may match TRBD1 or TRBD2 (5 bases each). V dropped 7 bases and J dropped 4 bases, with 11 bases sitting between them. Germline-derived CDR1 and CDR2 are SGHTS and YDEGEE. This CDR3 region has 12 residues. The CDR3 is CASWGNGETQYF. In DNA, the CDR3 is TGTGCCAGCTGGGGGAACGGAGAGACCCAGTACTTC.

This sequence joins TRBV16 and TRBJ1-2; D is ambiguous. Trimming stripped 5 bases from V and 5 bases from J, with 12 bases between. This CDR3 has 13 residues. From germline, CDR1 is KGHSY and CDR2 FQNENV. The CDR3 sequence is CASSFEGRYGYTF. The CDR3 nucleotides are TGTGCCAGCAGCTTCGAGGGAAGGTATGGCTACACCTTC.

The rearrangement uses TRBV4-2 and TRBJ2-1; TRBD2 aligns across 11 bases. This CDR3 contains 16 residues. Germline CDR1 and CDR2: LGHNA and YNFKEQ. With V trimmed by 0 bases and J by 3 bases, 1 base remained unmatched. The CDR3 coding sequence is TGTGCCAGCAGCCAAGATCTAGCGGGGGGCTACAATGAGCAGTTCTTC. Translation: CASSQDLAGGYNEQFF.

This clone occurred once. The V gene is TRBV28, the J gene TRBJ1-2; TRBD1 might be the D (6 bases). The V end lost 3 bases, the J end lost 4 bases, and 12 bases lay between the germline ends. The CDR3 is made up of 14 amino acids. Germline lookup yields CDR1 MDHEN and CDR2 SYDVKM. The CDR3 spells CASSLDRPGYGYTF. The CDR3 nucleotides are TGTGCCAGCAGTTTGGACAGACCTGGCTATGGCTACACCTTC.

This clone has just a few counts. The CDR3 DNA reads as TGCGCCAGCAGCCAAGAGGGTTGGGAGACCCAGTACTTC. Translation gives CASSQEGWETQYF. The chain employs TRBV4-3 and TRBJ2-5; D is unresolved. The CDR3 spans 13 residues. V was clipped by 0 bases and J by 5 bases, with 7 bases between them. CDR1 LGHNA and CDR2 YSLEER come from the germline V gene.

The chain is built from TRBV10-3 and TRBJ1-2, with a tentative D call TRBD1 (5 bases). Germline CDR1 is ENHRY and CDR2 is SYGVKD. The ends were cut back, 3 bases at V and 1 base at J, with 15 bases in the middle. The CDR3 is made up of 16 amino acids. CDR3 protein: CAISDLQAKGNYGYTF. For the CDR3, the DNA is TGTGCCATCAGTGACCTACAGGCCAAGGGTAACTATGGCTACACCTTC.

This sequence joins TRBV7-9 and TRBJ2-5, with D possibly being TRBD1 (6 bases). Germline V gene lookup returns CDR1 SEHNR and CDR2 FQNEAQ (reference sequence). The CDR3 totals 16 residues. V lost 4 bases to trimming and J lost 2 bases, with 17 bases between them. CDR3 DNA sequence: TGTGCCAGCAGCTCTTCCGGGACACGTAAACAAGAGACCCAGTACTTC. Protein product: CASSSSGTRKQETQYF.

This chain joins TRBV19 and TRBJ1-1; D call uncertain. Germline V gene lookup returns CDR1 LNHDA and CDR2 SQIVND (reference sequence). The ends were cut back, 8 bases at V and 7 bases at J, with 8 bases in the middle. CDR3 length: 10 residues. CDR3 region: CASGEVEAFF. CDR3 coding DNA: TGTGCCAGTGGAGAAGTTGAAGCTTTCTTT.

This chain joins TRBV14 and TRBJ2-5, with 7 bases lining up with TRBD1. Germline trimming cut 4 bases from V and 2 bases from J; bases unmatched to any gene: 25. Germline CDR1 and CDR2: SGHDN and FVKESK. This CDR3 has 21 amino acids. The CDR3 coding sequence is TGTGCCAGCAGCCGAGCACGGTCCCTTAGAGTGACAGGGACCTTTCAAGAGACCCAGTACTTC. It yields the protein CASSRARSLRVTGTFQETQYF.

The chain combines TRBV5-8 with TRBJ2-2, with 8 positions matching TRBD2. Germline V CDR1 and CDR2: SGHTS, YDEGEE. The CDR3 runs to 15 residues. Trimming removed 1 base from V and 1 base from J; junction bases left unmatched: 0. The CDR3 DNA is TGTGCCAGCAGCTTGAGCGGGGGGAACACCGGGGAGCTGTTTTTT. This translates into CASSLSGGNTGELFF.

This chain uses TRBV6-5 with TRBJ1-1, with 7 bases aligning to TRBD1. There are 13 residues in the CDR3. The V segment lost 2 bases and the J segment 8 bases; nucleotides outside the gene matches: 5. Per the germline V gene, CDR1 is MNHEY and CDR2 is SVGAGI. CDR3 nucleotide sequence: TGTGCCAGCAGTTACCAGGGGGTGGCGGAAGCTTTCTTT. It codes for CASSYQGVAEAFF.

The genes are TRBV7-2 and TRBJ2-1; 10 bases agree with TRBD2. J gave up 5 bases and V 6 bases, and 4 bases lay outside the gene matches. This CDR3 contains 14 residues. CDR1 SGHTA and CDR2 FQGNSA come from the germline V gene. In DNA form, the CDR3 reads TGTGCCAGCAGAGAAGCGGGGGGGCACAATGAGCAGTTCTTC. Translating gives CASREAGGHNEQFF.

V and J are TRBV25-1 and TRBJ2-3; no firm D call. Germline-derived CDR1 and CDR2 are MGHDK and SYGVNS. This CDR3 comprises 15 residues. V lost 3 bases and J lost 0, with 10 bases in between. Written as DNA, the CDR3 is TGTGCCAGCAGTGACGCGTCGACTAGCACAGATACGCAGTATTTT. Protein: CASSDASTSTDTQYF.

This clone was seen a few times. The V gene is TRBV19, the J gene TRBJ1-6; D is ambiguous. Trimming stripped 3 bases from V and 1 base from J, with 10 bases between. Germline V gene data show CDR1 as LNHDA and CDR2 as SQIVND (reference sequence). This CDR3 comprises 16 residues. Here the CDR3 DNA reads TGTGCCAGTAGTATGGGGTGGATGTCCTATAATTCACCCCTCCACTTT. This translates into CASSMGWMSYNSPLHF.

This clone has only a few counts. The chain links TRBV10-2 to TRBJ1-1; D not resolved. This CDR3 region has 13 residues. Trimming shortened V by 6 bases and J by 4 bases, and 12 bases separated the two germline ends. CDR1 and CDR2 from the germline V gene are WSHSY and SAAADI. As DNA, the CDR3 is TGCGCCAGCAGGGCCAGGCTAACCACTGAAGCTTTCTTT. Translation gives CASRARLTTEAFF.

The CDR3 sequence is CASKGGGYEQYF. In DNA, the CDR3 is TGTGCCAGCAAGGGGGGGGGCTACGAGCAGTACTTC. This chain uses TRBV2 with TRBJ2-7; possible D gene TRBD2, 7 bases. The CDR3 consists of 12 residues. Germline V gene data show CDR1 as SNHLY and CDR2 as FYNNEI. Trimming removed 7 bases at V and 3 bases at J, with 10 bases between. The complete variable domain, with remaining parts taken from reference TRBV2 and TRBJ2-7, reads EPEVTQTPSHQVTQMGQEVILRCVPISNHLYFYWYRQILGQKVEFLVSFYNNEISEKSEIFDDQFSVERPDGSNFTLKIRSTKLEDSAMYFCASKGGGYEQYFGPGTRLTVT.

The gene calls are TRBV7-9 and TRBJ1-5; no clear D. The length of the CDR3 is 14 residues. The V gene's germline CDR1 is SEHNR and CDR2 FQNEAQ (reference sequence). Trimming cost V 1 base and J 4 bases, with 8 bases left between them. The CDR3 coding sequence is TGTGCCAGCAGCTTAGATAGAGAAAATCAGCCCCAGCATTTT. It codes for CASSLDRENQPQHF.

The V and J genes are TRBV6-5 and TRBJ1-5; 8 bases are shared with TRBD1. Unmatched junction bases numbered 11, after V lost 10 bases and J lost 3 bases. The germline V gene encodes CDR1 MNHEY and CDR2 SVGAGI. This CDR3 is 15 amino acids long. CDR3 nucleotide sequence: TGTGCCACGGGTCCCGGGACAGGTATCAATCAGCCCCAGCATTTT. This gives the protein CATGPGTGINQPQHF.

The table lists this clone with a few counts. V usage is TRBV5-1 and J usage is TRBJ1-3; no firm D call. With 5 bases removed from V and 1 base from J, the gap between germline ends came to 10 bases. Germline assignment: CDR1 SGHRS and CDR2 YFSETQ. The CDR3 has 14 residues. CDR3 in amino acids: CASSLAGSGNTIYF. The DNA for the CDR3 is TGCGCCAGCAGTCTGGCCGGTTCTGGAAACACCATATATTTT.